The 17 T cell receptor beta chains below come from one sample, sequenced in a study of T cell responses to AZD1222 COVID-19 vaccine. Only in-frame clones appear in the TCRdb table, and some are missing; sequencing was by immunoSEQ multiplex PCR. The profile shows about 97,000 clones, approximately 90% of them singletons. Specimen: peripheral blood, collected on day 0 of AZD1222 vaccination. These receptor sequences come from an adult in good health.

The rearrangement joins TRBV5-4 to TRBJ2-1; D possibly corresponds to TRBD2 (6 bases). CDR3 length: 16 residues. The V gene's germline CDR1 is SGHNT and CDR2 YYREEE (reference sequence). V was shortened by 4 bases and J by 0 bases, with 14 bases between the two germline ends. The CDR3: CASSAGLPSSYNEQFF. The CDR3 DNA is TGTGCCAGCAGCGCCGGACTACCAAGCTCCTACAATGAGCAGTTCTTC.

The genes are TRBV5-1 and TRBJ2-7; D remains unclear. V lost 0 bases and J lost 3, with 7 bases in between. This CDR3 contains 13 residues. Germline V gene data show CDR1 as SGHRS and CDR2 as YFSETQ. The CDR3 protein is CASSLDPYYEQYF. The CDR3 region has the DNA TGCGCCAGCAGCTTGGATCCTTACTACGAGCAGTACTTC.

V and J are TRBV6-5 and TRBJ2-7; D is ambiguous. Per germline, CDR1 MNHEY and CDR2 SVGAGI. The ends were cut back, 6 bases at V and 3 bases at J, with 15 bases in the middle. This CDR3 has 14 amino acids. The CDR3 region has the DNA TGTGCCAGCAGCGGAGAAATAAAGAGCTACGAGCAGTACTTC. It translates to CASSGEIKSYEQYF.

J is TRBJ2-5 and V is TRBV30; TRBD2 aligns across 7 bases. This CDR3 is 12 amino acids long. Looked up from germline, CDR1 is GTSNPN and CDR2 is SVGIG (reference sequence). Unmatched junction bases numbered 1, after V lost 2 bases and J lost 4 bases. CDR3 protein: CAWSSGGETQYF. In DNA, the CDR3 is TGTGCCTGGAGTTCGGGGGGAGAGACCCAGTACTTC.

This clone was recorded once. The genes are TRBV4-1 and TRBJ2-7; TRBD2 is a possible D gene (5 bases). CDR1 and CDR2 (germline): MGHRA, YSYEKL. Trimming took off 2 bases at V and 2 bases at J, with 13 bases between the two ends. There are 15 residues in the CDR3. CDR3 sequence (DNA): TGCGCCAGCAGCCAACCAACTAGAAAGGCCTACGAGCAGTACTTC. This codes for CASSQPTRKAYEQYF.

This clone came up once. The chain is built from TRBV2 and TRBJ1-4, with D possibly TRBD1 on 5 matching bases. V lost 7 bases and J 0 bases, leaving 15 bases between the germline ends. The CDR3 has 16 amino acids. The germline CDR1 and CDR2 sequences are SNHLY and FYNNEI. This CDR3 reads CASIMGDSATNEKLFF. The DNA for the CDR3 is TGTGCCAGCATCATGGGGGACTCTGCAACTAATGAAAAACTGTTTTTT.

To note about this clone: This sample includes further DNA sequences coding for the same CDR3. The rearrangement uses TRBV18 and TRBJ1-3; maybe TRBD1 (5 bases). This CDR3 has 14 amino acids. The V gene lost 3 bases and the J gene lost 4 bases, with 10 bases spanning the gap. From germline, CDR1 is KGHSH and CDR2 LQKENI. CDR3 sequence (DNA): TGTGCCAGCTCACCTGACAGATCCGGAAACACCATATATTTT. Encoded protein: CASSPDRSGNTIYF.

The chain employs TRBV2 and TRBJ2-7, with 9 bases aligning to TRBD1. CDR3 length equals 14 residues. Trimming cost V 4 bases and J 6 bases; bases outside gene matches: 7. Per germline, CDR1 SNHLY and CDR2 FYNNEI. In DNA form, the CDR3 reads TGTGCCAGCAGTGGACAGACAGGGGGTCTCGAGCAGTACTTC. Protein sequence: CASSGQTGGLEQYF.

This rearrangement joins TRBV5-1 to TRBJ2-3, with D unclear. The CDR3 is 14 amino acids. V was cut by 0 bases and J by 4 bases, with 9 bases left in between. CDR1 and CDR2 from the germline V gene are SGHRS and YFSETQ. The CDR3 protein is CASSLVGRADTQYF. The CDR3 DNA sequence: TGCGCCAGCAGCTTGGTGGGAAGGGCAGATACGCAGTATTTT.

The chain couples TRBV2 to TRBJ2-7; 7 nucleotides align to TRBD1. Losses at the gene ends were 3 bases for V and 6 bases for J; bases not matched to a gene: 5. CDR1 and CDR2 (germline): SNHLY, FYNNEI. The CDR3 consists of 13 residues. The CDR3 is CASSDMGQIEQYF. The CDR3 region has the DNA TGTGCCAGCAGTGACATGGGACAGATCGAGCAGTACTTC. Full variable domain (missing parts from reference TRBV2 and TRBJ2-7): EPEVTQTPSHQVTQMGQEVILRCVPISNHLYFYWYRQILGQKVEFLVSFYNNEISEKSEIFDDQFSVERPDGSNFTLKIRSTKLEDSAMYFCASSDMGQIEQYFGPGTRLTVT.

The rearrangement links TRBV2 to TRBJ1-2, with 7 bases that match TRBD1. The germline gives CDR1 SNHLY, CDR2 FYNNEI. The V gene end was trimmed by 5 bases and the J gene end by 6 bases; junction bases not matched to a gene: 3. The CDR3 loop spans 12 amino acids. The CDR3 bases are TGTGCCAGCAGTCGGACAGGAGATGGCTACACCTTC. It encodes CASSRTGDGYTF.

This chain joins TRBV23-1 and TRBJ2-2; D may be TRBD2 (5 bases). TRBV23-1 counts as an open reading frame of uncertain function. This CDR3 has 16 amino acids. V shed 5 bases and J shed 4 bases, with 17 bases lying between them. CDR3 coding DNA: TGCGCCAGCAGTTCGGGATCCTTGAGGCGCACCGGGGAGCTGTTTTTT. As protein: CASSSGSLRRTGELFF.

This clone came up once. This chain uses TRBV5-5 with TRBJ2-7; D is undetermined. Deletions cut 0 bases from V and 3 bases from J, with 10 bases between. CDR1 SGHKS and CDR2 YYEKEE come from the germline V gene (reference sequence). The CDR3 has 14 residues. CDR3 sequence reads: CASSLEQEYYEQYF. In DNA form, the CDR3 reads TGTGCCAGCAGCTTGGAGCAGGAGTACTACGAGCAGTACTTC.

The V call is TRBV7-8, the J call TRBJ1-6; no clear D. V dropped 1 base and J dropped 8 bases, with 15 bases sitting between them. The CDR3 consists of 16 residues. From germline, CDR1 is SGHVS and CDR2 FQNEAQ. The CDR3 loop is CASSLGGFGIDSPLHF. The CDR3 DNA follows: TGTGCCAGCAGCTTAGGAGGTTTCGGGATTGATTCACCCCTCCACTTT.

J is TRBJ2-1 and V is TRBV21-1; the table's TRBD2 call for D was not verified on the DNA. TRBV21-1 is described as a pseudogene. This CDR3 is built from 16 residues. DNA of the CDR3: TGTGCCAGCACCACCTCAGGGACTAGTTCCCTAGGTGAGCAGTTCTTC. This sequence encodes CASTTSGTSSLGEQFF.

This chain uses TRBV2 with TRBJ1-2; no reliable D call. The CDR3 is 15 amino acids. Trimming pared 2 bases from V and 8 bases from J, leaving 18 bases between. Per the germline V gene, CDR1 is SNHLY and CDR2 is FYNNEI. CDR3 region: CASSEPRRTIWGYTF. DNA for the CDR3: TGTGCCAGCAGTGAACCTAGACGGACGATCTGGGGCTACACCTTC.

The rearrangement joins TRBV6-5 to TRBJ2-1, with D perhaps assigned TRBD1 or TRBD2 (5 bases each). The ends were cut back, 2 bases at V and 4 bases at J, with 12 bases in the middle. The V gene's germline CDR1 is MNHEY and CDR2 SVGAGI. This CDR3 is built from 15 residues. This chain's CDR3 is CASSYRDPTYNEQFF. The CDR3 bases are TGTGCCAGCAGTTACCGGGACCCAACTTACAATGAGCAGTTCTTC.